These 30 T cell receptor beta chains were all obtained from the same sample, sequenced in a study of T cell repertoires in cytomegalovirus infection. A single record per CDR3 protein comes from TCRdb applying MiXCR to the reads. The sample comprises roughly 640,000 distinct CDR3 sequences, approximately 25% of which are singletons, and 6.5% to 10% rests with the top ten. The sequenced sample was CD8+ T cells from PBMCs. The receptor set was obtained from a human donor in good health (CMV status not recorded). Some clones in this sample may be carry-over from other donors' samples.

The rearrangement uses TRBV4-1 and TRBJ2-7, with 9 bases that match TRBD1. CDR1 and CDR2 from the germline V gene are MGHRA and YSYEKL. The CDR3 loop spans 16 amino acids. V was clipped by 0 bases and J by 4 bases; unmatched bases: 7. The CDR3 sequence is CASSQEAGQGLYEQYF. CDR3 coding DNA: TGCGCCAGCAGCCAAGAAGCGGGACAGGGACTTTACGAGCAGTACTTC.

This clonotype was detected ten times or more. J is TRBJ1-2 and V is TRBV7-2, with unresolved D. The germline gives CDR1 SGHTA, CDR2 FQGNSA. Between the trimmed V and J ends, which lost 5 bases and 4 bases, there was a span of 14 bases. The CDR3 is made up of 14 amino acids. The CDR3 coding sequence is TGTGCCAGCAGCCCCATACTAATGGGCTATGGCTACACCTTC. This codes for CASSPILMGYGYTF.

Here the CDR3 DNA reads TGCAGTGCTAGTGGACCGTACTCTGGAAACACCATATATTTT. This sequence encodes CSASGPYSGNTIYF. The chain joins TRBV20-1 to TRBJ1-3, with D hard to call. The CDR3 extends over 14 amino acids. V was clipped by 3 bases and J by 0 bases, with 9 bases between them. Germline V CDR1 and CDR2: DFQATT, SNEGSKA (reference sequence).

A few counts support this clonotype. The rearrangement links TRBV5-6 to TRBJ1-1, with 10 bases fitting TRBD1. Germline V gives CDR1 SGHDT, CDR2 YYEEEE. This CDR3 has 14 residues. Trimming at V came to 5 bases and at J to 6 bases, leaving 7 bases not matched to a gene. CDR3 protein: CASRPDRGRPEAFF. Here the CDR3 DNA reads TGTGCCAGCAGGCCCGACAGGGGGCGGCCTGAAGCTTTCTTT.

This sequence joins TRBV29-1 and TRBJ2-1, with 7 nucleotides matching TRBD1. Unmatched junction bases numbered 11, after V lost 1 base and J lost 2 bases. The CDR3 runs to 17 residues. From germline, CDR1 is SQVTM and CDR2 ANQGSEA. Written as DNA, the CDR3 is TGCAGCGTTGAAGGGTCGACAGGGCTTACGGCCTACAATGAGCAGTTCTTC. Translation: CSVEGSTGLTAYNEQFF.

This clonotype was seen only a few times. This chain connects TRBV12-3 or TRBV12-4 to TRBJ1-3; possibly TRBD1 for D (5 bases). The CDR3 runs 15 residues. The V gene lost 6 bases and the J gene lost 9 bases, with 21 bases spanning the gap. CDR3 protein: CASSPTKRQPGTIYF. Written as DNA, the CDR3 is TGTGCCAGCAGCCCGACAAAGAGACAGCCAGGCACCATATATTTT.

V usage is TRBV6-2 or TRBV6-3 and J usage is TRBJ2-1, with D maybe TRBD1 (5 bases). V was shortened by 5 bases and J by 1 base, with 9 bases between the two germline ends. Germline assignment: CDR1 MNHEY and CDR2 SVGEGT. CDR3 length equals 14 residues. The chain's CDR3 is CASSRTLSYNEQFF. CDR3 DNA: TGTGCCAGCAGTCGGACACTTTCCTACAATGAGCAGTTCTTC.

Ten or more counts support this clonotype. This chain uses TRBV7-3 with TRBJ1-3; D gene ambiguous. CDR1 SGHTA and CDR2 FQGTGA come from the germline V gene. V was clipped by 1 base and J by 0 bases, with 7 bases between them. The CDR3 contains 15 residues. CDR3 bases: TGTGCCAGCAGCTTAAACAGTCTCTCTGGAAACACCATATATTTT. Translated: CASSLNSLSGNTIYF. Complete variable domain (other parts from reference TRBV7-3 and TRBJ1-3): GAGVSQTPSNKVTEKGKYVELRCDPISGHTALYWYRQSLGQGPEFLIYFQGTGAADDSGLPNDRFFAVRPEGSVSTLKIQRTERGDSAVYLCASSLNSLSGNTIYFGEGSWLTVV.

The chain is built from TRBV20-1 and TRBJ2-3; D remains ambiguous. The germline V and J ends were trimmed by 0 bases and 2 bases, with 15 bases remaining between them. CDR3 length: 16 residues. Germline V gene lookup returns CDR1 DFQATT and CDR2 SNEGSKA (reference sequence). The CDR3 sequence: CSARETPRGSTDTQYF. For the CDR3, the DNA is TGCAGTGCTAGAGAGACTCCTCGCGGCTCCACAGATACGCAGTATTTT.

The gene calls are TRBV4-2 and TRBJ2-3, with 8 bases lining up with TRBD1. J was trimmed by 5 bases and V by 4 bases; bases with no gene match: 8. The CDR3 has 15 residues. Germline CDR1 and CDR2: LGHNA and YNFKEQ. In DNA form, the CDR3 reads TGTGCCAGCAGCCTCGAGACAGGGGCGGGAGATACGCAGTATTTT. It translates to CASSLETGAGDTQYF.

This clonotype was recorded at least ten times. This chain links TRBV6-5 with TRBJ2-1; TRBD1 agrees at 10 bases. CDR1 is MNHEY, CDR2 SVGAGI, per germline. The V segment lost 8 bases and the J segment 8 bases; nucleotides outside the gene matches: 9. This CDR3 is 14 amino acids long. CDR3 protein: CASLSGTGEDEQFF. CDR3 sequence (DNA): TGTGCCAGCCTCTCCGGGACAGGGGAGGATGAGCAGTTCTTC.

As regards this clonotype: Since a much larger clone is just one base distant, this may be a read error. The chain is built from TRBV28 and TRBJ2-3; 9 positions agree with TRBD2. Germline V lookup: CDR1 MDHEN, CDR2 SYDVKM. This CDR3 has 17 amino acids. The trim removed 5 bases at V and 5 bases at J, leaving 14 bases unmatched. CDR3 sequence: CASSHGGRGGGKDTQYF. Written as DNA, the CDR3 is TGTGCCAGCAGTCATGGCGGGCGGGGGGGAGGCAAAGATACGCAGTATTTT.

The gene calls are TRBV6-2 or TRBV6-3 and TRBJ2-2; no firm D call. Trimming stripped 0 bases from V and 6 bases from J, with 5 bases between. This CDR3 has 13 residues. Germline-derived CDR1 and CDR2 are MNHEY and SVGEGT. CDR3 in amino acids: CASSYSYPGELFF. CDR3 bases: TGTGCCAGCAGTTACTCGTATCCCGGGGAGCTGTTTTTT.

This clonotype was counted between two and nine times. The rearrangement uses TRBV12-3 or TRBV12-4 and TRBJ2-1; a weak D match, TRBD2 (5 bases). V gave up 5 bases and J gave up 5 bases, with 25 bases separating them. CDR3 size: 18 residues. The CDR3: CASSPYPPPPSTDNEQFF. The CDR3 DNA follows: TGTGCCAGCAGTCCATACCCCCCCCCACCTAGCACCGACAATGAGCAGTTCTTC.

As to this clonotype: This may come from a read error, since a much larger clone is one base off. This chain joins TRBV7-9 and TRBJ2-3, with a weak D call TRBD1 (6 bases). Germline values: CDR1 SEHNR, CDR2 FQNEAQ (reference sequence). The CDR3 has 15 amino acids. The DNA of the CDR3 is TGTGTCAGCAGCGAAGGACAGTCTAGCACAGATACGCAGTATTTT. Protein: CVSSEGQSSTDTQYF.

There are a few counts of this clonotype. The chain links TRBV11-2 to TRBJ1-1, with D unclear. The CDR3 is 12 residues long. The germline gives CDR1 SGHAT, CDR2 FQNNGV. V gave up 5 bases and J gave up 7 bases, with 11 bases separating them. CDR3 protein: CASSVGKIEAFF. Written as DNA, the CDR3 is TGTGCCAGCAGCGTCGGGAAGATTGAAGCTTTCTTT.

About this clonotype itself: A much bigger clone sits one base away, suggesting this may be a read error. Written as DNA, the CDR3 is TGTACCAGCAGCCAACGGACGGGACAAGTCTATGGCTACACCTTC. Translated: CTSSQRTGQVYGYTF. The genes are TRBV4-1 and TRBJ1-2; TRBD1 is a possible D gene (6 bases). Germline CDR1 and CDR2: MGHRA and YSYEKL. This CDR3 region has 15 residues.

This clonotype was picked up a small number of times. The chain is built from TRBV28 and TRBJ1-1, with 7 bases aligning to TRBD1. Looked up from germline, CDR1 is MDHEN and CDR2 is SYDVKM. J lost 7 bases, V lost 4 bases, and 12 bases had no gene match. This CDR3 is 15 amino acids long. This CDR3 is CASSYQGEKPVEAFF. The DNA for the CDR3 is TGTGCCAGCAGTTATCAGGGGGAGAAACCCGTTGAAGCTTTCTTT.

For this clonotype: Given the absence of the conserved phenylalanine or tryptophan at the CDR3 end, a read error is likely. The J gene is TRBJ2-5, the V gene TRBV6-6; tentative D call: TRBD1 (6 bases). V dropped 4 bases and J dropped 1 base, with 10 bases sitting between them. The CDR3 is 14 amino acids. The V gene's germline CDR1 is MNHNY and CDR2 SVGAGI (reference sequence). The CDR3 loop reads CASSFTGFQETQYY. In nucleotides, the CDR3 is TGTGCCAGCAGTTTCACAGGGTTCCAAGAGACCCAGTACTAC.

The chain has TRBV27 and TRBJ2-2, with 7 bases fitting TRBD1. Unmatched junction bases numbered 1, after V lost 3 bases and J lost 6 bases. The CDR3 has 13 amino acids. Germline V gene lookup returns CDR1 MNHEY and CDR2 SMNVEV (reference sequence). The CDR3 protein is CASSFGTAGELFF. CDR3 DNA sequence: TGTGCCAGCAGTTTCGGGACAGCCGGGGAGCTGTTTTTT.

The rearrangement joins TRBV27 to TRBJ1-5; the match to TRBD1 covers 7 bases. Trimming at V came to 4 bases and at J to 6 bases, leaving 6 bases not matched to a gene. Germline V lookup: CDR1 MNHEY, CDR2 SMNVEV (reference sequence). The CDR3 has 14 residues. The CDR3 DNA is TGTGCCAGCAGTTGGCGACAGGGAGGTCAGCCCCAGCATTTT. As protein: CASSWRQGGQPQHF.

This clonotype was recorded many times. The V and J genes are TRBV7-6 and TRBJ2-1; D gene unclear. Germline CDR1 and CDR2: SGHVS and FNYEAQ. This CDR3 is built from 15 residues. V dropped 1 base and J dropped 3 bases, with 10 bases sitting between them. CDR3: CASSLEANYYNEQFF. DNA for the CDR3: TGTGCCAGCAGCTTAGAGGCTAATTACTACAATGAGCAGTTCTTC.

Many counts were recorded for this clonotype. CDR3 bases: TGTGCCAGCAGGGGACCGGGACAGGTAGCATATTCGCGTGAAAAACTGTTTTTT. Its translation is CASRGPGQVAYSREKLFF. The V gene is TRBV28, the J gene TRBJ1-4; 8 nucleotides line up with TRBD1. This CDR3 spans 18 amino acids. Germline loops: CDR1 MDHEN, CDR2 SYDVKM. Trimming removed 6 bases from V and 7 bases from J; junction bases left unmatched: 19.

Notes on this clonotype: One end of the junction varies from germline; a read error may be responsible. The chain links TRBV20-1 to TRBJ2-2; the D gene could be TRBD1 or TRBD2 (5 bases each). The CDR3 runs to 13 residues. The germline V gene encodes CDR1 DFQATT and CDR2 SNEGSKA (reference sequence). The CDR3 loop reads CSARGREHRGAVF. CDR3 nucleotide sequence: TGCAGTGCTAGGGGCAGGGAACACCGGGGAGCTGTTTTT.

The rearrangement joins TRBV29-1 to TRBJ2-3; perhaps TRBD2 as D (5 bases). V lost 7 bases and J 4 bases, leaving 6 bases between the germline ends. In germline, CDR1 is SQVTM, CDR2 ANQGSEA. CDR3 size: 10 residues. The CDR3 region has the DNA TGCAGCGGGCGGGCAGATACGCAGTATTTT. This gives the protein CSGRADTQYF.

This clonotype has a handful of counts. One end of the junction fails to match germline, which may point to a read error. The rearrangement uses TRBV7-7 and TRBJ2-3; the D gene is possibly TRBD1 (6 bases). In germline, CDR1 is SSHAT, CDR2 FNYEAQ (reference sequence). The CDR3 length is 19 residues. The DNA of the CDR3 is TGTGCTAGCAGCCACGGGCTATGGGGGCTAGCTACTACCCCAGATACGCAGTATTTT. Amino acid sequence: CASSHGLWGLATTPDTQYF.

The CDR3 reads CAISDPGVRETQYF. CDR3 nucleotide sequence: TGTGCCATCAGTGATCCCGGGGTCCGAGAGACCCAGTACTTC. The V and J genes are TRBV10-3 and TRBJ2-5, with D possibly matching TRBD2 (5 bases). CDR3 length: 14 amino acids. Per the germline V gene, CDR1 is ENHRY and CDR2 is SYGVKD. V lost 3 bases to trimming and J lost 4 bases, with 12 bases between them.

The chain couples TRBV9 to TRBJ2-7; D is possibly TRBD1 (5 bases). Trimming left V 2 bases short and J 5 bases short, with 23 bases between. Germline V gene data show CDR1 as SGDLS and CDR2 as YYNGEE. This CDR3 comprises 17 residues. The CDR3 DNA follows: TGTGCCAGCAGCGTTGGGGCTGGGTTCGACACCGACCACGAGCAGTACTTC. This encodes CASSVGAGFDTDHEQYF.

This clonotype was seen more than once but under ten times. The J gene is TRBJ2-7, the V gene TRBV7-4, with D unresolved. V lost 8 bases to trimming and J lost 8 bases, with 19 bases between them. This CDR3 spans 13 amino acids. Germline V gene data show CDR1 as SGHVT and CDR2 as SQSDAQ. CDR3 nucleotides: TGTGCCAGCGGGTACTTGGACGGGTTGAAGCAGTACGTC. Translation gives CASGYLDGLKQYV.

In this sample, this clonotype turned up a few times. The chain is built from TRBV12-3 or TRBV12-4 and TRBJ1-4, with D unresolved. The CDR3 sequence is 14 residues long. Trimming cost V 6 bases and J 8 bases, with 16 bases left between them. This CDR3 reads CASRPAYRGEKLFF. CDR3 bases: TGTGCCAGCAGACCAGCCTATCGGGGAGAAAAACTGTTTTTT.